This TCR beta chain was recorded in a study of blood T cell repertoires in COVID-19. This clone was observed a few times. Assay: immunoSEQ multiplex PCR; the TCRdb copy retains only in-frame clones and omits some. The sample shows fewer than 60,000 clones, 81% of them seen only once. The length of the CDR3 is 18 residues. J gave up 0 bases and V 1 base, and 6 bases lay outside the gene matches. Germline V gene sequence: CDR1 MGHRA, CDR2 YSYEKL. This sequence originates from a man aged 55 to 70 with COVID-19, enrolled during active disease. The sequenced sample was peripheral blood. The V gene is TRBV4-1, the J gene TRBJ2-1; the match to TRBD2 covers 10 bases. CDR3 region: CASSQGTLAGASYNEQFF. The CDR3 DNA reads as TGCGCCAGCAGCCAAGGGACTCTAGCGGGGGCCTCCTACAATGAGCAGTTCTTC.